A single T cell receptor beta chain is shown here with its context. Sequencing was performed with immunoSEQ multiplex PCR; in TCRdb, only in-frame clones are kept and a portion is missing. The sample consists of about 390,000 clones, approximately 90% of them appearing once. The record originates from a study of blood T cell repertoires in COVID-19. About the research overall: Acute and convalescent COVID-19 samples came from the United States, Italy and Spain. From T cells, B-cell-depleted T cells, or PBMCs came the material, which was cDNA or gDNA.

Participants, 18 to 89 years old, spanned 25 or so US areas. Assignments of participants to cohorts depended upon their own reported clinical history. There are 17 residues in the CDR3. The ends lost 5 bases at V and 5 bases at J; junction bases unmatched: 13. Germline assignment: CDR1 MNHEY and CDR2 SMNVEV (reference sequence). The specimen sequenced was PBMCs or T cells enriched from blood (not recorded which). The genes are TRBV27 and TRBJ2-5; 11 positions agree with TRBD2. The receptor was derived from a woman in her fifties or sixties who had recovered from COVID-19. CDR3 amino acids: CASSPPSGGTGLETQYF. The CDR3 region has the DNA TGTGCCAGCAGTCCTCCTAGCGGGGGGACAGGTTTGGAGACCCAGTACTTC.